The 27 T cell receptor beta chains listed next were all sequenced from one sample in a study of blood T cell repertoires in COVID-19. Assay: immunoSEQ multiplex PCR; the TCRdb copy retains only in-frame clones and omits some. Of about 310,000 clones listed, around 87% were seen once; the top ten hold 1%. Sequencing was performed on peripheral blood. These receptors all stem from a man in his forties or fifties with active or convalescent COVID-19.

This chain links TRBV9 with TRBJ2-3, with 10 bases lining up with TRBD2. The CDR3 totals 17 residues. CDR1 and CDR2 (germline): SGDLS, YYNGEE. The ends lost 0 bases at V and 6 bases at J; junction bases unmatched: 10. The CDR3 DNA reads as TGTGCCAGCAGCGTAGCTACTAGCGGGGTCCCAGGGGATACGCAGTATTTT. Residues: CASSVATSGVPGDTQYF.

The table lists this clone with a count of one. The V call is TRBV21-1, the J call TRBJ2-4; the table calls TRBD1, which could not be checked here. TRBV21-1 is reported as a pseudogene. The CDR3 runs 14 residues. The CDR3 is CASSTRTGVDIQYF. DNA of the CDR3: TGTGCCAGCAGCACACGGACAGGGGTGGACATTCAGTACTTC.

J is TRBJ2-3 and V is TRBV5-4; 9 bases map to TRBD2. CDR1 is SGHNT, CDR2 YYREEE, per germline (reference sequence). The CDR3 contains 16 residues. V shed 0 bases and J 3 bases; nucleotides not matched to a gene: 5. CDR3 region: CASSLGAGGPTDTQYF. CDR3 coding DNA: TGTGCCAGCAGCTTGGGGGCGGGAGGGCCGACAGATACGCAGTATTTT.

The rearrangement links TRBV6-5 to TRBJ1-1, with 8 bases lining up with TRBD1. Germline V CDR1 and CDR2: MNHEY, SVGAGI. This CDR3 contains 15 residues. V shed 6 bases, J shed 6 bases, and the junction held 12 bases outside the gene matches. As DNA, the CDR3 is TGTGCCAGCAGGCGGACAGGGCTGGGTCGGTCTGAAGCTTTCTTT. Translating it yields CASRRTGLGRSEAFF.

CDR3 sequence: CAISLTSGGLNTGELFF. In DNA, the CDR3 is TGTGCCATCAGTTTGACTAGCGGGGGGCTGAACACCGGGGAGCTGTTTTTT. The chain carries TRBV10-3 and TRBJ2-2, with 13 bases that match TRBD2. J gave up 1 base and V 5 bases, and 4 bases lay outside the gene matches. The CDR3 has 17 amino acids. Germline V gene sequence: CDR1 ENHRY, CDR2 SYGVKD.

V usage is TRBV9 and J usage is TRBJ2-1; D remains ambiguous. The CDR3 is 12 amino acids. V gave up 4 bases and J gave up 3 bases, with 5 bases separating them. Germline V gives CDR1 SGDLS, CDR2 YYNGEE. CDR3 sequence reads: CASSSRYNEQFF. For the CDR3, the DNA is TGTGCCAGCAGCTCCCGCTACAATGAGCAGTTCTTC. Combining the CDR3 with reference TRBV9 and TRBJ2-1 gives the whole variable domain DSGVTQTPKHLITATGQRVTLRCSPRSGDLSVYWYQQSLDQGLQFLIQYYNGEERAKGNILERFSAQQFPDLHSELNLSSLELGDSALYFCASSSRYNEQFFGPGTRLTVL.

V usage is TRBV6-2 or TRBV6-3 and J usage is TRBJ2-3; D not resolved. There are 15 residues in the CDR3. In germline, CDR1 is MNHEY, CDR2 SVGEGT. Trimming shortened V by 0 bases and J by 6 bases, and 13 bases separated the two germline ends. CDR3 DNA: TGTGCCAGCAGTTACTCTCACCTTCACGGGGATACGCAGTATTTT. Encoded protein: CASSYSHLHGDTQYF.

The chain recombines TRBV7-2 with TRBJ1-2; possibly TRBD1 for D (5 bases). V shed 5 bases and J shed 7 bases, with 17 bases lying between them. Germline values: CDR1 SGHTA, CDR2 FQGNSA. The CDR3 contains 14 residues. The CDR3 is CASSLPQEWGGYTF. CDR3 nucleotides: TGTGCCAGCAGCCTCCCACAGGAGTGGGGTGGCTACACCTTC.

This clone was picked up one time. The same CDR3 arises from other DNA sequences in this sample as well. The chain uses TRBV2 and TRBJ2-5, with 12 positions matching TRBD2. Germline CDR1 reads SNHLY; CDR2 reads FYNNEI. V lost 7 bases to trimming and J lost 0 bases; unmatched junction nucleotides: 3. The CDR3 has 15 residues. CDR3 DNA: TGTGCCAGCACGAGGACTAGCGGGAACCAAGAGACCCAGTACTTC. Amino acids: CASTRTSGNQETQYF.

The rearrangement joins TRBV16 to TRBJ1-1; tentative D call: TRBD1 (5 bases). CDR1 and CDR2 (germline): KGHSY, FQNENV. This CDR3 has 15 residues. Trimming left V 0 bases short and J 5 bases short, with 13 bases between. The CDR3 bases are TGTGCCAGCAGCCAATCGCGGGGGGTAGGTACTGAAGCTTTCTTT. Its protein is CASSQSRGVGTEAFF.

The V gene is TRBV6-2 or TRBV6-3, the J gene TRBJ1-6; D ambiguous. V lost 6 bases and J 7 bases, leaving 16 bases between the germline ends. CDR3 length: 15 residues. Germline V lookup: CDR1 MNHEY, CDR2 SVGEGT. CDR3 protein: CASSRKAAPNSPLHF. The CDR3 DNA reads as TGTGCCAGCAGCCGGAAGGCGGCCCCCAATTCACCCCTCCACTTT.

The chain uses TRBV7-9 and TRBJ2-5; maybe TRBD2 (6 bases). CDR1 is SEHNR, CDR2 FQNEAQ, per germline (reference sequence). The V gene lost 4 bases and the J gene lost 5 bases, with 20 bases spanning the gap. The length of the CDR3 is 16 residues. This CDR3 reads CASSSKSGLYMETQYF. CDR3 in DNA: TGTGCCAGCAGCTCTAAAAGCGGGTTATACATGGAGACCCAGTACTTC.

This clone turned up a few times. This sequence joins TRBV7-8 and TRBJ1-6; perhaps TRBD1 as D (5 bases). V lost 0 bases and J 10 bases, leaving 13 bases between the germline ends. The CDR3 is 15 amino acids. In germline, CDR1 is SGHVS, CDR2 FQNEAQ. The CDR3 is CASSLAVGVGSPLHF. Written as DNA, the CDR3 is TGTGCCAGCAGCTTAGCGGTAGGGGTTGGGTCACCCCTCCACTTT.

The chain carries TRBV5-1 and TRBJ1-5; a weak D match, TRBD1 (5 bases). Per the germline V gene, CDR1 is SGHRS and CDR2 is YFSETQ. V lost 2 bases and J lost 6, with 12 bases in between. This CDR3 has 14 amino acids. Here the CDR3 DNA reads TGCGCCAGCAGCTTCATAGGGGAGGGTCAGCCCCAGCATTTT. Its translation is CASSFIGEGQPQHF.

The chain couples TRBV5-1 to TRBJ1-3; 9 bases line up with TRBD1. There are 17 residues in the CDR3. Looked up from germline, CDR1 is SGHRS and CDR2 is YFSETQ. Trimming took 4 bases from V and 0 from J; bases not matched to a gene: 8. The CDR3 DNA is TGCGCCAGCAGCCCGGGACAGGGAGCCTTCTCTGGAAACACCATATATTTT. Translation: CASSPGQGAFSGNTIYF. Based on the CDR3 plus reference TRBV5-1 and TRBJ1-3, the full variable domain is KAGVTQTPRYLIKTRGQQVTLSCSPISGHRSVSWYQQTPGQGLQFLFEYFSETQRNKGNFPGRFSGRQFSNSRSEMNVSTLELGDSALYLCASSPGQGAFSGNTIYFGEGSWLTVV.

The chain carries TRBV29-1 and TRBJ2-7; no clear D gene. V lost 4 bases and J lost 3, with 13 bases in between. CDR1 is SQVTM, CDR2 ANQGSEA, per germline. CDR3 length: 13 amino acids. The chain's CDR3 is CSVGSDTNYEQYF. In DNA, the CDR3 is TGCAGCGTTGGATCCGACACCAACTACGAGCAGTACTTC.

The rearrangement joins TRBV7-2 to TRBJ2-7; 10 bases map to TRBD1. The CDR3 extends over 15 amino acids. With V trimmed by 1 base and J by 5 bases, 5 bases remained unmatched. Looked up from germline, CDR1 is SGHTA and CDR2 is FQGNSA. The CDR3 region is CASSLGQGASHEQYF. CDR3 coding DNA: TGTGCCAGCAGCTTAGGACAGGGGGCTTCCCACGAGCAGTACTTC.

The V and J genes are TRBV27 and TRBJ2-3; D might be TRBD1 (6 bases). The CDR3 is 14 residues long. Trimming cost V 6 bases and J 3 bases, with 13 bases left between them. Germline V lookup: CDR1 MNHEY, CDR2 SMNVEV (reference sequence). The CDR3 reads CASSKAQGTDTQYF. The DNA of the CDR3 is TGTGCCAGCAGCAAAGCCCAGGGGACAGATACGCAGTATTTT.

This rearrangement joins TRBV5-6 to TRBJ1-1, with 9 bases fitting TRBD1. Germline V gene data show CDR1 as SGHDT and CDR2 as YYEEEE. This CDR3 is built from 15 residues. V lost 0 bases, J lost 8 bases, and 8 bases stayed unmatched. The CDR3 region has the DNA TGTGCCAGCAGCTTGGACCCCGGACAGGGGACAGAAGCTTTCTTT. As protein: CASSLDPGQGTEAFF. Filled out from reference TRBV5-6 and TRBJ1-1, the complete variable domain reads DAGVTQSPTHLIKTRGQQVTLRCSPKSGHDTVSWYQQALGQGPQFIFQYYEEEERQRGNFPDRFSGHQFPNYSSELNVNALLLGDSALYLCASSLDPGQGTEAFFGQGTRLTVV.

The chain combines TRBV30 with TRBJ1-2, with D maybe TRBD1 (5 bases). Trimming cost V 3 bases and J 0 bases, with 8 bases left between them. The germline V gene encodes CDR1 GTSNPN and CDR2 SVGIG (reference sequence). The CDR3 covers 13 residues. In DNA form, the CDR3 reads TGTGCCTGGAGCACAGGTGCTAACTATGGCTACACCTTC. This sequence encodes CAWSTGANYGYTF.

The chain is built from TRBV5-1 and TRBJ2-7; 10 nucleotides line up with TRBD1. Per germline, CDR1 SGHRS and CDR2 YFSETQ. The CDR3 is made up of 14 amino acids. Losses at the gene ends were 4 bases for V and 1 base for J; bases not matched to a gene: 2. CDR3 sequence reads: CASSGTGVSYEQYF. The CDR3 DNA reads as TGCGCCAGCAGCGGGACAGGGGTTTCCTACGAGCAGTACTTC.

The DNA for the CDR3 is TGCGCCAGCAGTCCCAGGGGCCTGGATGAAAAACTGTTTTTT. Translation gives CASSPRGLDEKLFF. The gene calls are TRBV5-1 and TRBJ1-4; tentatively, D is TRBD1 (6 bases). V was shortened by 5 bases and J by 6 bases, with 14 bases between the two germline ends. Germline CDR1 is SGHRS and CDR2 is YFSETQ. The CDR3 loop spans 14 amino acids.

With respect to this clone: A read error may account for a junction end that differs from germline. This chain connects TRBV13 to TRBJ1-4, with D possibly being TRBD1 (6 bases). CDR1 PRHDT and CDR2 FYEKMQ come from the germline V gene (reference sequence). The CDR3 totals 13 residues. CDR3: CASSLGQGLALVF. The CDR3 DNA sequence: TGTGCCAGCAGCTTAGGGCAGGGGTTGGCATTGGTTTTT.

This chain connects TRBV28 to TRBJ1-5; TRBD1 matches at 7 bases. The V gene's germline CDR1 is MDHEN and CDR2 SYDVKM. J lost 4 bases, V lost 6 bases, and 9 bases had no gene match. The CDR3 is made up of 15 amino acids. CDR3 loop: CASSPAGTVNQPQHF. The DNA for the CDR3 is TGTGCCAGCAGCCCAGCCGGGACAGTAAATCAGCCCCAGCATTTT.

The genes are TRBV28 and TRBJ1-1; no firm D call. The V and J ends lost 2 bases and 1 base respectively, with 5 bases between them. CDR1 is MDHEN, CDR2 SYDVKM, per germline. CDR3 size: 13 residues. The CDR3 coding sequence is TGTGCCAGCAGTTTAAACTCGAACACTGAAGCTTTCTTT. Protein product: CASSLNSNTEAFF.

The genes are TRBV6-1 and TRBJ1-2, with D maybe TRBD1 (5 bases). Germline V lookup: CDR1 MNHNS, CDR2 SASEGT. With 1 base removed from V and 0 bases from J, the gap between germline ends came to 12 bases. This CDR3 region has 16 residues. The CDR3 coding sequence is TGTGCCAGCAGTGAAGTCGCGGGGACTTCTAACTATGGCTACACCTTC. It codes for CASSEVAGTSNYGYTF.

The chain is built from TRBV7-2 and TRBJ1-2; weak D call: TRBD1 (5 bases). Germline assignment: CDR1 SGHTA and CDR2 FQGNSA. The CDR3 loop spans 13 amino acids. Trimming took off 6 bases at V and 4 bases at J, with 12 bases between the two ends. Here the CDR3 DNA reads TGTGCCAGCAGTCCAATTCAGGGCTATGGCTACACCTTC. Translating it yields CASSPIQGYGYTF.